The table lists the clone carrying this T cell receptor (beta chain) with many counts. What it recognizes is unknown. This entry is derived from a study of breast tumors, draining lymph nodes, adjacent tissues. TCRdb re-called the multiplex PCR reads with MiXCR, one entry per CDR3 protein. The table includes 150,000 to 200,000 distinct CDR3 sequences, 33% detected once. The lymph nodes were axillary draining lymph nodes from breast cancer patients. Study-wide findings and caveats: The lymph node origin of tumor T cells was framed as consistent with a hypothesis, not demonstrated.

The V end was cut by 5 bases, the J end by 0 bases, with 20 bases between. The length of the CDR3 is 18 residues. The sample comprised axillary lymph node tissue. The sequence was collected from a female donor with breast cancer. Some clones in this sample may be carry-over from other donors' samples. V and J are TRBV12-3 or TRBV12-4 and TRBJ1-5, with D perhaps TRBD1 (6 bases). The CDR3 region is CASSQLPGGLYSNQPQHF. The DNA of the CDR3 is TGTGCCAGCAGTCAGCTTCCCGGGGGCCTTTATAGCAATCAGCCCCAGCATTTT.